The T cell receptor (beta chain) under discussion was sequenced for a study of T-cell reconstitution after alpha-beta-depleted transplantation in children. The V end lost 6 bases, the J end lost 2 bases, and 15 bases lay between the germline ends. The germline gives CDR1 DFQATT, CDR2 SNEGSKA (reference sequence). The CDR3 has 14 residues. Unique molecular identifiers tagged the TCRbeta library. TCRdb itself ran the PCR reads through MiXCR, one entry per CDR3 protein. Of approximately 200,000 distinct CDR3 sequences listed, roughly 15% are singletons. This clonotype was seen at least ten times. Specimen: PBMCs from the stem cell graft donor, collected from the stem cell graft. The V and J genes are TRBV20-1 and TRBJ2-3, with D maybe TRBD1 (9 bases). The origin of this receptor is a human donor who donated a stem cell graft to a child with acute lymphoblastic leukemia. The CDR3 sequence is CSAGRDRDTDTQYF. CDR3 DNA: TGCAGTGCCGGGAGGGACAGGGACACAGATACGCAGTATTTT.